These 26 T cell receptor beta chains were all obtained from the same sample, sequenced in a study of PD-1 blockade in classical Hodgkin lymphoma. Profiling relied on immunoSEQ multiplex PCR, and the TCRdb table lists in-frame clones only, not all of them. The table has approximately 52,000 clones, approximately 89% seen once; the top ten hold roughly 7%. Sample time point: cycle 4 day 1 (C4D1), after more than five weeks of nivolumab. Autologous stem cell transplantation was followed by relapse in every patient, and brentuximab vedotin exposure varied. The sample consisted of peripheral blood mononuclear cells (PBMCs), taken before the fourth cycle of nivolumab. The source is a human donor with classical Hodgkin lymphoma.

The chain links TRBV25-1 to TRBJ2-5; D unclear. Germline V CDR1 and CDR2: MGHDK, SYGVNS. This CDR3 has 15 amino acids. The V end was cut by 0 bases, the J end by 5 bases, with 13 bases between. This CDR3 reads CASSEYGRAGETQYF. The CDR3 DNA sequence: TGTGCCAGCAGTGAATATGGAAGGGCCGGGGAGACCCAGTACTTC.

The rearrangement links TRBV5-8 to TRBJ2-1; D gene uncertain. The CDR3 has 15 residues. V was clipped by 1 base and J by 2 bases, with 10 bases between them. Germline V lookup: CDR1 SGHTS, CDR2 YDEGEE. The CDR3 here is CASSLRRVTYNEQFF. In nucleotides, the CDR3 is TGTGCCAGCAGCTTGCGACGGGTTACCTACAATGAGCAGTTCTTC.

The chain employs TRBV4-2 and TRBJ2-7; 7 positions agree with TRBD1. The ends lost 1 base at V and 2 bases at J; junction bases unmatched: 5. This CDR3 has 15 amino acids. Germline assignment: CDR1 LGHNA and CDR2 YNFKEQ. CDR3 in amino acids: CASSQGQGRTYEQYF. In nucleotides, the CDR3 is TGTGCCAGCAGCCAAGGACAGGGTAGGACCTACGAGCAGTACTTC.

This clone was observed a handful of times. The rearrangement links TRBV7-6 to TRBJ1-3; possible D gene TRBD1, 5 bases. CDR3 length: 14 amino acids. Germline V gene data show CDR1 as SGHVS and CDR2 as FNYEAQ. Trimming shortened V by 5 bases and J by 3 bases, and 11 bases separated the two germline ends. The CDR3 reads CASSPGAGGNTIYF. CDR3 in DNA: TGTGCCAGCAGCCCCGGGGCGGGTGGAAACACCATATATTTT.

The J gene is TRBJ2-7, the V gene TRBV27; TRBD2 matches 7 bases. The germline gives CDR1 MNHEY, CDR2 SMNVEV (reference sequence). CDR3 length: 14 residues. The V and J ends lost 10 bases and 7 bases, in that order; junction bases with no gene match: 16. CDR3 sequence reads: CATRAGLGSREQYF. The CDR3 coding sequence is TGTGCCACCAGAGCCGGACTAGGGTCTCGAGAGCAGTACTTC.

This chain uses TRBV29-1 with TRBJ1-1, with 7 positions matching TRBD1. Per germline, CDR1 SQVTM and CDR2 ANQGSEA. The CDR3 covers 16 residues. Trimming took 5 bases from V and 2 from J; bases not matched to a gene: 14. For the CDR3, the DNA is TGCAGCGTTTTTAGGGCAGGGGGATGGGGAAACACTGAAGCTTTCTTT. Residues: CSVFRAGGWGNTEAFF. Looking up the rest from reference TRBV29-1 and TRBJ1-1 gives the full variable domain: SAVISQKPSRDICQRGTSLTIQCQVDSQVTMMFWYRQQPGQSLTLIATANQGSEATYESGFVIDKFPISRPNLTFSTLTVSNMSPEDSSIYLCSVFRAGGWGNTEAFFGQGTRLTVV.

This clone has just a few counts. V gene TRBV2 combines with J gene TRBJ2-3; tentatively, D is TRBD2 (6 bases). The CDR3 length is 14 residues. Trimming removed 4 bases at V and 2 bases at J, with 10 bases between. The germline gives CDR1 SNHLY, CDR2 FYNNEI. CDR3 sequence reads: CASSVAVLTDTQYF. In nucleotides, the CDR3 is TGTGCCAGCAGTGTAGCGGTGCTCACAGATACGCAGTATTTT.

The rearrangement joins TRBV29-1 to TRBJ2-1, with a possible D match to TRBD1 (6 bases). The germline CDR1 and CDR2 sequences are SQVTM and ANQGSEA. The CDR3 sequence is 14 residues long. The V gene lost 5 bases and the J gene lost 4 bases, with 15 bases spanning the gap. The CDR3 region has the DNA TGCAGCGTTCTGTCACAGGGAGCATACAATGAGCAGTTCTTC. Its protein product is CSVLSQGAYNEQFF.

The chain joins TRBV28 to TRBJ2-3; a weak D match, TRBD1 (5 bases). Per the germline V gene, CDR1 is MDHEN and CDR2 is SYDVKM. Trimming left V 6 bases short and J 1 base short, with 14 bases between. The CDR3 runs 15 residues. The CDR3 DNA reads as TGTGCCAGCAGCCTCCTCAGGGCTGGCACAGATACGCAGTATTTT. Its protein product is CASSLLRAGTDTQYF.

The rearrangement links TRBV5-1 to TRBJ2-7; 8 bases are shared with TRBD2. Looked up from germline, CDR1 is SGHRS and CDR2 is YFSETQ. The length of the CDR3 is 15 residues. J lost 4 bases, V lost 2 bases, and 8 bases had no gene match. CDR3 DNA: TGCGCCAGCAGCTTACGGGGTAGCGGGGCATACGAGCAGTACTTC. It encodes CASSLRGSGAYEQYF.

The chain employs TRBV13 and TRBJ2-7; 9 bases are a match to TRBD1. With V trimmed by 6 bases and J by 0 bases, 3 bases remained unmatched. This CDR3 has 14 residues. Per the germline V gene, CDR1 is PRHDT and CDR2 is FYEKMQ (reference sequence). The CDR3 reads CASRGQGSSYEQYF. CDR3 DNA: TGTGCCAGCAGGGGACAGGGTAGCTCCTACGAGCAGTACTTC.

The gene calls are TRBV5-1 and TRBJ2-7, with TRBD2 matching over 8 bases. After removal of 0 bases from V and 0 bases from J, the junction contained 8 bases not matched to a gene. Per the germline V gene, CDR1 is SGHRS and CDR2 is YFSETQ. The CDR3 loop spans 17 amino acids. This CDR3 is CASSLGFGGRSSYEQYF. In DNA, the CDR3 is TGCGCCAGCAGCTTGGGATTTGGCGGGAGGAGCTCCTACGAGCAGTACTTC.

The gene calls are TRBV5-1 and TRBJ1-5; D is unresolved. Germline-derived CDR1 and CDR2 are SGHRS and YFSETQ. Deletions cut 0 bases from V and 6 bases from J, with 10 bases between. There are 14 residues in the CDR3. CDR3 residues: CASSLVAGSQPQHF. In DNA form, the CDR3 reads TGCGCCAGCAGCTTGGTTGCAGGCTCTCAGCCCCAGCATTTT.

The chain uses TRBV27 and TRBJ2-5; TRBD2 agrees at 15 bases. Germline V gene data show CDR1 as MNHEY and CDR2 as SMNVEV (reference sequence). Losses at the gene ends were 4 bases for V and 6 bases for J; bases not matched to a gene: 3. The CDR3 runs to 15 residues. CDR3 loop: CASSSGTSGRKTQYF. In DNA form, the CDR3 reads TGTGCCAGCAGTTCCGGGACTAGCGGGAGGAAGACCCAGTACTTC.

The genes are TRBV25-1 and TRBJ1-4; D might be TRBD1 (5 bases). With 2 bases removed from V and 6 bases from J, the gap between germline ends came to 10 bases. The CDR3 is 14 residues long. Per germline, CDR1 MGHDK and CDR2 SYGVNS. The CDR3 here is CASSEHGGDEKLFF. CDR3 DNA: TGTGCCAGCAGTGAACACGGGGGTGATGAAAAACTGTTTTTT.

The chain uses TRBV28 and TRBJ2-4; D may be TRBD1 (6 bases). The CDR3 has 12 residues. Germline CDR1 reads MDHEN; CDR2 reads SYDVKM. V was pared by 1 base and J by 12 bases, with 10 bases between. CDR3 coding DNA: TGTGCCAGCAGTTTATCAGGGGACGCTCAGTACTTC. It codes for CASSLSGDAQYF.

Details on this clone: A much larger clone lies a single base off, so this may be a read error. In the same sample, other DNA sequences code for this CDR3. The genes are TRBV5-1 and TRBJ2-7; D possibly corresponds to TRBD1 (6 bases). The ends were cut back, 0 bases at V and 2 bases at J, with 12 bases in the middle. The CDR3 has 15 residues. Germline V gene lookup returns CDR1 SGHRS and CDR2 YFSETQ. The CDR3 loop reads CASSLGQGWAYEQYF. The CDR3 coding sequence is TGCGCCAGCAGCTTGGGGCAGGGGTGGGCCTACGAGCAGTACTTC.

J is TRBJ2-5 and V is TRBV5-1, with 14 bases fitting TRBD2. With V trimmed by 4 bases and J by 5 bases, 13 bases remained unmatched. CDR3 length equals 18 residues. Germline V gene data show CDR1 as SGHRS and CDR2 as YFSETQ. CDR3 DNA sequence: TGCGCCAGCAGCCTCGGACTAGCGGGAGGTAGGCAGTGGGAGACCCAGTACTTC. This sequence encodes CASSLGLAGGRQWETQYF.

The sample holds one count of this clone. The chain combines TRBV29-1 with TRBJ2-1; TRBD2 might be the D (6 bases). CDR3 length equals 13 residues. With 7 bases removed from V and 0 bases from J, the gap between germline ends came to 10 bases. Germline CDR1 is SQVTM and CDR2 is ANQGSEA. CDR3 loop: CSAGTPSYNEQFF. In DNA, the CDR3 is TGCAGCGCCGGGACTCCCTCCTACAATGAGCAGTTCTTC.

The J gene is TRBJ1-2, the V gene TRBV6-1; TRBD1 might be the D (6 bases). CDR1 is MNHNS and CDR2 is SASEGT in the germline V gene. The V end lost 2 bases, the J end lost 4 bases, and 11 bases lay between the germline ends. The CDR3 loop spans 14 amino acids. CDR3: CASSEFGGGYGYTF. As DNA, the CDR3 is TGTGCCAGCAGTGAATTCGGAGGGGGCTATGGCTACACCTTC.

The V call is TRBV7-3, the J call TRBJ2-5; D remains ambiguous. Deletions cut 1 base from V and 3 bases from J, with 9 bases between. Germline loops: CDR1 SGHTA, CDR2 FQGTGA. This CDR3 region has 14 residues. DNA for the CDR3: TGTGCCAGCAGCTTAAGGGCTGGGAAAGAGACCCAGTACTTC. Protein product: CASSLRAGKETQYF.

The genes are TRBV4-1 and TRBJ2-7, with D possibly called TRBD1 or TRBD2 (5 bases each). CDR1 is MGHRA, CDR2 YSYEKL, per germline. This CDR3 comprises 14 residues. V shed 2 bases and J shed 2 bases, with 10 bases lying between them. The CDR3 bases are TGCGCCAGCAGCCAAAGGGACGGGACCTACGAGCAGTACTTC. Its translation is CASSQRDGTYEQYF.

In this sample, this clone turned up once. This sequence joins TRBV11-3 and TRBJ2-2, with D possibly being TRBD1 (6 bases). This CDR3 region has 15 residues. Trimming cost V 3 bases and J 0 bases, with 8 bases left between them. Germline V gives CDR1 SGHNT, CDR2 YENEEA. The CDR3 DNA reads TGTGCCAGCAGCTTGACAGGCCCGAACACCGGGGAGCTGTTTTTT. Encoded protein: CASSLTGPNTGELFF.

This chain links TRBV19 with TRBJ2-7, with TRBD2 matching 8 bases. With 3 bases clipped from V and 4 bases from J, the junction kept 2 bases outside the gene matches. CDR1 is LNHDA, CDR2 SQIVND, per germline (reference sequence). There are 13 residues in the CDR3. The CDR3 DNA reads TGTGCCAGTAGTATGGCGGGAGGATACGAGCAGTACTTC. It codes for CASSMAGGYEQYF.

The genes are TRBV28 and TRBJ2-3, with a possible D match to TRBD2 (5 bases). Germline V gene sequence: CDR1 MDHEN, CDR2 SYDVKM. The CDR3 length is 17 residues. V was trimmed by 5 bases and J by 0 bases, leaving 18 bases between them. CDR3 amino acids: CASSSSGLQDSTDTQYF. DNA for the CDR3: TGTGCCAGCAGTAGTAGTGGACTCCAGGATAGCACAGATACGCAGTATTTT.

A single count supports this clone. The chain carries TRBV18 and TRBJ2-5; the D call may be TRBD1 or TRBD2 (6 bases each). The CDR3 is made up of 18 amino acids. CDR1 is KGHSH and CDR2 is LQKENI in the germline V gene. Trimming removed 3 bases at V and 5 bases at J, with 25 bases between. The chain's CDR3 is CASSPRESTGPMGETQYF. For the CDR3, the DNA is TGTGCCAGCTCACCCCGGGAGTCGACAGGCCCGATGGGGGAGACCCAGTACTTC.